Below, 16 T cell receptor beta chains from the same sample are listed, as sequenced in a study of cytomegalovirus exposure and HLA in healthy donors. The PCR had 60 Vbeta and 13 Jbeta primers. TCRdb's copy holds only in-frame clones and misses some; the assay was immunoSEQ multiplex PCR. Found here are approximately 110,000 clones, roughly 80% of them singletons; the top ten hold roughly 8.6%. The sample comprised PBMCs. The source is a middle-aged woman in good health and CMV-seropositive.

The rearrangement joins TRBV6-6 to TRBJ1-2; D gene uncertain. The CDR3 length is 14 residues. Germline V gene sequence: CDR1 MNHNY, CDR2 SVGAGI (reference sequence). Trimming removed 2 bases from V and 3 bases from J, with 10 bases in between. The CDR3: CASSYDMADYGYTF. The CDR3 region has the DNA TGTGCCAGCAGTTACGATATGGCAGACTATGGCTACACCTTC.

This clone was seen only once. V gene TRBV7-9 combines with J gene TRBJ2-3; 7 bases align to TRBD1. Looked up from germline, CDR1 is SEHNR and CDR2 is FQNEAQ (reference sequence). Losses at the gene ends were 7 bases for V and 9 bases for J; bases not matched to a gene: 13. This CDR3 has 14 amino acids. Here the CDR3 reads CASTPDRNYRTQYF. The CDR3 DNA reads as TGTGCCAGCACTCCGGACAGGAACTATCGAACGCAGTATTTT.

The gene calls are TRBV6-1 and TRBJ1-1, with D tentatively TRBD1 (6 bases). V was trimmed by 6 bases and J by 5 bases, leaving 16 bases between them. The CDR3 is made up of 14 amino acids. Germline loops: CDR1 MNHNS, CDR2 SASEGT. This CDR3 reads CASRDSQGGTEAFF. CDR3 sequence (DNA): TGTGCCAGCAGAGACTCACAGGGTGGGACTGAAGCTTTCTTT.

The gene calls are TRBV7-9 and TRBJ1-1; 7 positions agree with TRBD1. V dropped 1 base and J dropped 0; count of bases not matched to a gene: 8. In germline, CDR1 is SEHNR, CDR2 FQNEAQ (reference sequence). This CDR3 has 17 residues. As DNA, the CDR3 is TGTGCCAGCAGCTTAGGACAGGGCAAGCAATTGAACACTGAAGCTTTCTTT. It yields the protein CASSLGQGKQLNTEAFF.

The chain combines TRBV4-1 with TRBJ2-7; 7 bases are shared with TRBD2. Germline V gives CDR1 MGHRA, CDR2 YSYEKL. The CDR3 extends over 16 amino acids. With V trimmed by 0 bases and J by 2 bases, 7 bases remained unmatched. CDR3 in DNA: TGCGCCAGCAGCCAAGAAGCGGGAAGTCCCACCTACGAGCAGTACTTC. Translated, it gives CASSQEAGSPTYEQYF.

This clone has just one count. V usage is TRBV15 and J usage is TRBJ1-2; tentative D call: TRBD1 (6 bases). Germline V lookup: CDR1 LNHNV, CDR2 YYDKDF (reference sequence). This CDR3 is 16 amino acids long. The V and J ends lost 0 bases and 4 bases respectively, with 15 bases between them. The CDR3 region is CATSRDSRGGIYGYTF. CDR3 nucleotides: TGTGCCACCAGCAGAGATTCTAGGGGGGGGATCTATGGCTACACCTTC.

V is TRBV5-1 and J is TRBJ1-2, with 8 bases lining up with TRBD1. The CDR3 is made up of 15 amino acids. With V trimmed by 0 bases and J by 8 bases, 9 bases remained unmatched. Germline V lookup: CDR1 SGHRS, CDR2 YFSETQ. CDR3: CASSLEGRGLDGYTF. The CDR3 DNA follows: TGCGCCAGCAGCTTGGAGGGCAGGGGGCTGGACGGCTACACCTTC.

The J gene is TRBJ2-1, the V gene TRBV2; D may be TRBD2 (7 bases). The germline V gene encodes CDR1 SNHLY and CDR2 FYNNEI. The V and J ends lost 7 bases and 9 bases respectively, with 19 bases between them. The CDR3 sequence is 14 residues long. CDR3 bases: TGTGCCAGCAAGGGGAGGGGACATTCTTTTGAGCAGTTCTTC. Its translation is CASKGRGHSFEQFF.

The chain combines TRBV4-3 with TRBJ2-5; D gene unclear. In germline, CDR1 is LGHNA, CDR2 YSLEER. V lost 0 bases to trimming and J lost 3 bases, with 11 bases between them. The CDR3 is made up of 15 amino acids. This CDR3 is CASSQDTRPEETQYF. DNA of the CDR3: TGCGCCAGCAGCCAAGATACCAGGCCCGAAGAGACCCAGTACTTC.

J is TRBJ2-2 and V is TRBV7-2; 7 nucleotides align to TRBD2. V lost 2 bases to trimming and J lost 4 bases; unmatched junction nucleotides: 10. Germline V gene lookup returns CDR1 SGHTA and CDR2 FQGNSA. The CDR3 runs to 17 residues. The CDR3, as DNA: TGTGCCAGCAGCTTAATCGGCGGGGGAGCGATCACCGGGGAGCTGTTTTTT. This gives the protein CASSLIGGGAITGELFF.

The chain couples TRBV28 to TRBJ2-2, with D possibly being TRBD2 (6 bases). V was clipped by 3 bases and J by 3 bases, with 17 bases between them. This CDR3 is 17 amino acids long. Germline lookup yields CDR1 MDHEN and CDR2 SYDVKM. In DNA, the CDR3 is TGTGCCAGCAGTTTGGGGGGACCAGCGGGCTACACCGGGGAGCTGTTTTTT. It yields the protein CASSLGGPAGYTGELFF.

V gene TRBV9 combines with J gene TRBJ2-2; TRBD1 matches at 8 bases. The CDR3 extends over 14 amino acids. The germline CDR1 and CDR2 sequences are SGDLS and YYNGEE. The trim removed 1 base at V and 5 bases at J, leaving 1 base unmatched. Written as DNA, the CDR3 is TGTGCCAGCAGCGTACAGGGGGCAACCGGGGAGCTGTTTTTT. It yields the protein CASSVQGATGELFF.

This sequence joins TRBV19 and TRBJ1-5; 9 bases are shared with TRBD1. V trimming: 7 bases; J trimming: 7 bases; junction bases outside the gene matches: 11. The germline gives CDR1 LNHDA, CDR2 SQIVND (reference sequence). CDR3 length equals 15 residues. The CDR3 region has the DNA TGTGCCAGTAATCCTTGGACAGGGGACGGGCAGCCCCAGCATTTT. Its translation: CASNPWTGDGQPQHF.

This clone came up many times. The chain employs TRBV2 and TRBJ1-1; tentatively, D is TRBD1 (5 bases). This CDR3 region has 15 residues. With 4 bases removed from V and 2 bases from J, the gap between germline ends came to 14 bases. The germline CDR1 and CDR2 sequences are SNHLY and FYNNEI. Written as DNA, the CDR3 is TGTGCCAGCAGTGCCCGACAGATTTCTAACACTGAAGCTTTCTTT. Translated: CASSARQISNTEAFF.

In this sample, this clone turned up a few times. The chain has TRBV6-1 and TRBJ2-7; 8 bases match TRBD2. Per the germline V gene, CDR1 is MNHNS and CDR2 is SASEGT. V shed 6 bases and J 3 bases; nucleotides not matched to a gene: 4. The CDR3 has 13 residues. In DNA, the CDR3 is TGTGCCAGCAGGTACAGCGGGAGCTACGAGCAGTACTTC. This codes for CASRYSGSYEQYF.

J is TRBJ2-7 and V is TRBV19; 8 nucleotides agree with TRBD2. V trimming: 2 bases; J trimming: 3 bases; junction bases outside the gene matches: 3. There are 14 residues in the CDR3. Germline CDR1 is LNHDA and CDR2 is SQIVND (reference sequence). The CDR3 reads CASSITGGVYEQYF. For the CDR3, the DNA is TGTGCCAGTAGTATAACGGGAGGGGTCTACGAGCAGTACTTC.